This TCR beta chain came from a study of response to subunit inactivated influenza vaccine. Findings and limits, study-wide: Authors suggested seasonal influenza vaccinations each recruit few new T cells.

TCRdb ran MiXCR on the RT-PCR reads and lists one entry per CDR3 protein. Here the sample spans approximately 520,000 distinct CDR3 sequences, 16% being singletons. For this clonotype: The antigen is unknown.

Trimming left V 0 bases short and J 3 bases short, with 7 bases between. The CDR3 runs to 14 residues. Germline V gene data show CDR1 as MNHEY and CDR2 as SVGAGI. The chain employs TRBV6-5 and TRBJ2-3; D may be TRBD2 (6 bases). Source: CD4+ T cells sorted from PBMCs, taken around 2 years after vaccination. The receptor was isolated from a man between 50 and 70 years old who received an inactivated influenza vaccine. The CDR3 loop is CASSYSLATDTQYF. CDR3 nucleotides: TGTGCCAGCAGTTACTCCCTAGCGACAGATACGCAGTATTTT.